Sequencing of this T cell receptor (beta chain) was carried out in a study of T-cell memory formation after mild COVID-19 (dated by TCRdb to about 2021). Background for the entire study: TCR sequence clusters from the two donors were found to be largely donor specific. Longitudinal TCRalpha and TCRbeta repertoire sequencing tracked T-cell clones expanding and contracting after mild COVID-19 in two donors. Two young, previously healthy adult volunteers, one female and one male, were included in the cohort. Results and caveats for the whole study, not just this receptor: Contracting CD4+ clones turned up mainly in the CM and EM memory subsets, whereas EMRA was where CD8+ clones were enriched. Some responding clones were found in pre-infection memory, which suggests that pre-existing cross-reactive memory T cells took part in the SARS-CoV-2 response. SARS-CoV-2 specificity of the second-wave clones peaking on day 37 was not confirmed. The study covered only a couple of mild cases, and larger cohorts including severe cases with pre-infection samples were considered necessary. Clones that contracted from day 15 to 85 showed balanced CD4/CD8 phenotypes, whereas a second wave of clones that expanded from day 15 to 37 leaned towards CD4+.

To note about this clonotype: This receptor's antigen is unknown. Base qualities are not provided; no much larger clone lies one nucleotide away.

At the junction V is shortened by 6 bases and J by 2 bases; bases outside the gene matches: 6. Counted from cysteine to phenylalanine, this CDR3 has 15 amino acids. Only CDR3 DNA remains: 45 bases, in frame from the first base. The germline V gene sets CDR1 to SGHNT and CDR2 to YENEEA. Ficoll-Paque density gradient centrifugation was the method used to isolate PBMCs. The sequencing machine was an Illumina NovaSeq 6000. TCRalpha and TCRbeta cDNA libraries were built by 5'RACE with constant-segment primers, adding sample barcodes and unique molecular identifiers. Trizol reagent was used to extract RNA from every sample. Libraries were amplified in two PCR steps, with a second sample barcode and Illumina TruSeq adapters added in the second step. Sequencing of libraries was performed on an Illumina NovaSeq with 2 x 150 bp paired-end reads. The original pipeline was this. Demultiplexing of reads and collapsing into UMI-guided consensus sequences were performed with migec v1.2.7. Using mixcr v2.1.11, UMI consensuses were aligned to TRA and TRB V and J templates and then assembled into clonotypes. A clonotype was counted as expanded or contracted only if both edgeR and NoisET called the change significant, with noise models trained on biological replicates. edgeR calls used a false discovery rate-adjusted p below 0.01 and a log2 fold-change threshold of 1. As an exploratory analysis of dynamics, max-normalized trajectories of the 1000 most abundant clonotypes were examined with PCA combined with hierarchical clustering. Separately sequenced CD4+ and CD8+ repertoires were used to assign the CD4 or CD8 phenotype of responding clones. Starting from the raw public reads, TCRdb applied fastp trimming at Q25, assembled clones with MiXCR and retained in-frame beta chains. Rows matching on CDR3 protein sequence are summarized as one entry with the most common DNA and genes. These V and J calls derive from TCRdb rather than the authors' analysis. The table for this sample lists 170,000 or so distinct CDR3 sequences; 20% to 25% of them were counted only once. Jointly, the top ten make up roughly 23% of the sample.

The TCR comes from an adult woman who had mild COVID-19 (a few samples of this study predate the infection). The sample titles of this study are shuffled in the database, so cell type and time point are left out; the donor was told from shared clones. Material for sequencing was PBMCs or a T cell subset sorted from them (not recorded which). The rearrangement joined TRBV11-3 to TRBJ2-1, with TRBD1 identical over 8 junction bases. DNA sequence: TGTGCCAGCAGGACCGGGACAGGAGCCTACAATGAGCAGTTCTTC. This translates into CASRTGTGAYNEQFF.